Listed here are 8 T cell receptor beta chains from one sample, sequenced in a study of blood T cell repertoires in COVID-19. Generated by immunoSEQ multiplex PCR, the TCRdb table keeps only in-frame clones and is missing some. This repertoire shows 150,000 to 250,000 clones, 80% to 90% found once; its top ten account for about an eighth. Sample: PBMCs or T cells enriched from blood (not recorded which). The source is a man aged 35-49 years who had recovered from COVID-19.

A single count supports this clone. V and J are TRBV5-1 and TRBJ2-3, with D perhaps matching TRBD1 (6 bases). Germline CDR1 reads SGHRS; CDR2 reads YFSETQ. V was trimmed by 2 bases and J by 0 bases, leaving 13 bases between them. The CDR3 is 16 amino acids. The CDR3 DNA is TGCGCCAGCAGCTTCGGGACACAAGCTAGCACAGATACGCAGTATTTT. This sequence encodes CASSFGTQASTDTQYF. The variable domain in full, completed from reference TRBV5-1 and TRBJ2-3, reads KAGVTQTPRYLIKTRGQQVTLSCSPISGHRSVSWYQQTPGQGLQFLFEYFSETQRNKGNFPGRFSGRQFSNSRSEMNVSTLELGDSALYLCASSFGTQASTDTQYFGPGTRLTVL.

This chain uses TRBV4-1 with TRBJ2-1; 10 positions agree with TRBD2. This CDR3 region has 16 residues. The V segment lost 4 bases and the J segment 0 bases; nucleotides outside the gene matches: 3. The germline V gene has CDR1 MGHRA and CDR2 YSYEKL. CDR3 residues: CASSRGTSDSYNEQFF. CDR3 nucleotides: TGCGCCAGCAGCCGGGGGACTAGCGACTCCTACAATGAGCAGTTCTTC.

The chain recombines TRBV9 with TRBJ1-6; D remains ambiguous. Per the germline V gene, CDR1 is SGDLS and CDR2 is YYNGEE. There are 15 residues in the CDR3. Deletions cut 3 bases from V and 8 bases from J, with 15 bases between. The chain's CDR3 is CASSDDGSGDSPLHF. The CDR3 nucleotides are TGTGCCAGCAGCGATGACGGTAGTGGAGATTCACCCCTCCACTTT.

The chain is built from TRBV28 and TRBJ2-1; 9 bases fit TRBD2. With V trimmed by 8 bases and J by 8 bases, 7 bases remained unmatched. The CDR3 is made up of 13 amino acids. Germline V gene lookup returns CDR1 MDHEN and CDR2 SYDVKM. The CDR3 loop is CASGVAGVDEQFF. The CDR3 DNA sequence: TGTGCCAGCGGAGTAGCGGGAGTCGATGAGCAGTTCTTC.

The chain employs TRBV6-2 or TRBV6-3 and TRBJ2-2, with 9 bases lining up with TRBD1. Germline V gives CDR1 MNHEY, CDR2 SVGEGT. V shed 4 bases and J 9 bases; nucleotides not matched to a gene: 9. This CDR3 comprises 15 residues. The CDR3 nucleotides are TGTGCCAGCAGTTCCCCCGGGACAGGGCGTCGGGAGCTGTTTTTT. Residues: CASSSPGTGRRELFF.

This rearrangement joins TRBV5-6 to TRBJ2-7; a weak D match, TRBD2 (5 bases). Deletions cut 0 bases from V and 3 bases from J, with 10 bases between. There are 14 residues in the CDR3. CDR1 is SGHDT and CDR2 is YYEEEE in the germline V gene. CDR3 region: CASSLGRRYYEQYF. The CDR3, as DNA: TGTGCCAGCAGCTTGGGGAGGAGGTACTACGAGCAGTACTTC. Full variable domain (remainder filled in from reference TRBV5-6 and TRBJ2-7): DAGVTQSPTHLIKTRGQQVTLRCSPKSGHDTVSWYQQALGQGPQFIFQYYEEEERQRGNFPDRFSGHQFPNYSSELNVNALLLGDSALYLCASSLGRRYYEQYFGPGTRLTVT.

The chain links TRBV28 to TRBJ2-5; no clear D. Germline values: CDR1 MDHEN, CDR2 SYDVKM. This CDR3 has 14 residues. V was pared by 3 bases and J by 2 bases, with 10 bases between. CDR3 nucleotides: TGTGCCAGCAGTTTCTCCAGGTATCAAGAGACCCAGTACTTC. This gives the protein CASSFSRYQETQYF.

The gene calls are TRBV30 and TRBJ2-1; 8 bases are shared with TRBD2. The CDR3 contains 14 residues. CDR1 is GTSNPN and CDR2 is SVGIG in the germline V gene (reference sequence). V dropped 4 bases and J dropped 9; count of bases not matched to a gene: 11. For the CDR3, the DNA is TGTGCCTGGACGGGGGGGTGGGGATACGGTGAGCAGTTCTTC. As protein: CAWTGGWGYGEQFF.